Listed below are T cell receptor beta chains from one sample, sequenced in a study of identical twins. TCRdb passed the 5' RACE reads through MiXCR, listing each CDR3 protein once. The sample holds 450,000 to 600,000 distinct CDR3 sequences; approximately 20% are singletons and the top ten take around 0.5%. The sample was also reused in another study, on yellow fever vaccine responses in identical twins.

The material sequenced was CD4+ T cells sorted from blood. These receptors were obtained from a woman aged 18-35 years in good health. The CDR3 runs from the conserved cysteine through the conserved F or W. A D gene is named only where the DNA matches it firmly. Not every row has a clone size; where given, it reads once, few, many or a size class.

TRBJ2-5 | NA | TRBV4-1 | TRBD1 | CASSQTGQGEPQYF | TGCGCCAGCAGCCAGACGGGACAGGGAGAACCCCAGTACTTC
TRBJ2-1 | few | TRBV10-3 | TRBD2 | CAISESNSGGVGEQFF | TGTGCCATCAGTGAGTCGAATAGCGGGGGAGTTGGTGAGCAGTTCTTC
TRBJ2-3 | many | TRBV7-6 | NA | CASSATRTDTQYF | TGTGCCAGCAGCGCTACTCGCACAGATACGCAGTATTTT
TRBJ2-2 | NA | TRBV2 | NA | CASSERGGQLTGELFF | TGTGCCAGCAGTGAAAGGGGCGGCCAACTCACCGGGGAGCTGTTTTTT
TRBJ2-5 | NA | TRBV5-1 | NA | CASSLGGLGGQETQYF | TGCGCCAGCAGCTTGGGTGGACTCGGAGGACAAGAGACCCAGTACTTC
TRBJ2-4 | few | TRBV12-3/TRBV12-4 | NA | CASSNRALSNIQYF | TGTGCCAGCAGTAACCGGGCCTTATCAAACATTCAGTACTTC
TRBJ1-1 | few | TRBV10-3 | NA | CAISIQGPGPEAFF | TGTGCCATCAGTATACAGGGCCCGGGCCCTGAAGCTTTCTTT
TRBJ2-1 | NA | TRBV5-1 | NA | CASSRGEVIGEQFF | TGCGCCAGCAGCCGGGGCGAGGTTATAGGTGAGCAGTTCTTC
TRBJ2-5 | NA | TRBV29-1 | TRBD2 | CSVGASGASQETQYF | TGCAGCGTTGGGGCTAGCGGGGCCTCCCAAGAGACCCAGTACTTC
TRBJ2-2 | few | TRBV11-2 | TRBD1 | CASSLILETTGVNTGELFF | TGTGCCAGCAGCTTAATTCTGGAAACTACAGGGGTAAACACCGGGGAGCTGTTTTTT
TRBJ2-3 | NA | TRBV12-3/TRBV12-4 | TRBD2 | CASNSTREVAGPSAQYF | TGTGCCAGCAATTCCACCCGGGAAGTAGCGGGCCCATCCGCGCAGTATTTT
TRBJ1-3 | few | TRBV20-1 | NA | CSARDRRDHSGNTIYF | TGCAGTGCTAGAGACCGCAGGGACCACTCTGGAAACACCATATATTTT
TRBJ2-3 | NA | TRBV3-1 | TRBD2 | CASSHSGITDTQYF | TGTGCCAGCAGCCATAGCGGGATAACAGATACGCAGTATTTT
TRBJ1-2 | few | TRBV12-3/TRBV12-4 | NA | CASSLARGVDYGYTF | TGTGCCAGCAGTTTAGCGCGCGGGGTCGACTATGGCTACACCTTC
TRBJ2-1 | few | TRBV5-1 | NA | CASSLTRDHNEQFF | TGCGCCAGCAGCTTGACCAGGGACCACAATGAGCAGTTCTTC
TRBJ2-7 | many | TRBV10-3 | TRBD2 | CAIAAGDEQYF | TGTGCCATAGCAGCGGGAGACGAGCAGTACTTC
TRBJ2-1 | NA | TRBV9 | NA | CASSVTGTSNNEQFF | TGTGCCAGCAGCGTAACCGGGACAAGTAACAATGAGCAGTTCTTC
TRBJ1-6 | few | TRBV10-3 | NA | CAISDGGRENSPLHF | TGTGCCATCAGTGACGGCGGCAGGGAAAATTCACCCCTCCACTTT
TRBJ2-7 | NA | TRBV12-3/TRBV12-4 | TRBD2 | CASSFYFGGNYRTYEQYF | TGTGCCAGCAGTTTTTACTTCGGGGGGAACTATAGGACTTACGAGCAGTACTTC
TRBJ2-3 | few | TRBV11-1 | TRBD2 | CASSFRILAGVGYTDTQYF | TGTGCCAGCAGCTTTAGGATCCTAGCGGGAGTTGGGTACACAGATACGCAGTATTTT
TRBJ2-3 | few | TRBV5-1 | NA | CASSYHRAPSTDTQYF | TGCGCCAGCAGCTACCACAGGGCCCCTAGCACAGATACGCAGTATTTT
TRBJ2-1 | NA | TRBV29-1 | TRBD2 | CSVEDLEGPSGIYNEQFF | TGCAGCGTTGAAGATCTTGAGGGACCTAGCGGAATCTACAATGAGCAGTTCTTC
TRBJ2-7 | few | TRBV20-1 | TRBD2 | CSARGEFSGPLWEQYF | TGCAGTGCTAGAGGTGAATTTAGCGGGCCGCTCTGGGAGCAGTACTTC
TRBJ2-1 | NA | TRBV20-1 | TRBD2 | CSAYHRLAGDTKTYNEQFF | TGCAGTGCTTATCACCGACTAGCGGGAGACACGAAAACCTACAATGAGCAGTTCTTC
TRBJ2-7 | few | TRBV9 | NA | CASSVEHRAGEQYF | TGTGCCAGCAGCGTAGAACACAGGGCGGGGGAGCAGTACTTC
TRBJ2-3 | NA | TRBV21-1 | NA | CASSKDRFTLSDTQYF | TGTGCCAGCAGCAAGGACAGGTTCACCCTTTCTGATACGCAGTATTTT
TRBJ2-7 | NA | TRBV27 | NA | CASSFKQGSVYEQYF | TGTGCCAGCTCTTTTAAGCAGGGTTCCGTCTACGAGCAGTACTTC
TRBJ2-5 | NA | TRBV15 | TRBD2 | CATSGNLGLAGAEQETQYF | TGTGCCACCAGCGGAAATCTCGGACTAGCGGGAGCCGAACAAGAGACCCAGTACTTC
TRBJ2-7 | few | TRBV29-1 | TRBD2 | CSVVTSGPPYEQYF | TGCAGCGTCGTGACTAGCGGGCCCCCCTACGAGCAGTACTTC
TRBJ1-2 | few | TRBV21-1 | NA | CASSPRGGTGSFYGYTF | TGTGCCAGCAGCCCCCGCGGCGGAACAGGGAGCTTCTATGGCTACACCTTC
TRBJ2-5 | NA | TRBV3-1 | NA | CASSQDLGHQETQYF | TGTGCCAGCAGCCAAGATCTTGGGCACCAAGAGACCCAGTACTTC
TRBJ2-3 | NA | TRBV12-3/TRBV12-4 | NA | CAISPPWAEGGTDTQYF | TGTGCCATCAGTCCCCCTTGGGCCGAGGGTGGCACAGATACGCAGTATTTT
TRBJ2-2 | NA | TRBV12-3/TRBV12-4 | NA | CASSLDGAYKTGELFF | TGTGCCAGCAGTTTGGACGGGGCCTATAAAACCGGGGAGCTGTTTTTT
TRBJ2-7 | NA | TRBV6-5 | TRBD2 | CATRFTSGNYEQYF | TGTGCCACCAGGTTTACTAGCGGGAACTACGAGCAGTACTTC
TRBJ2-2 | NA | TRBV6-1 | NA | CACQVVGGTGELFF | TGTGCCTGCCAGGTTGTAGGGGGCACCGGGGAGCTGTTTTTT
TRBJ1-2 | many | TRBV12-3/TRBV12-4 | NA | CASRSAGPYGYTF | TGTGCCAGCAGAAGCGCGGGACCATATGGCTACACCTTC
TRBJ2-2 | NA | TRBV2 | TRBD1 | CASTGEGGPGELFF | TGTGCCAGCACCGGGGAAGGGGGCCCCGGGGAGCTGTTTTTT
TRBJ2-1 | NA | TRBV5-6 | TRBD1 | CASSRGQVMVNEQFF | TGTGCCAGCAGCCGGGGACAGGTCATGGTCAATGAGCAGTTCTTC
TRBJ2-2 | NA | TRBV5-1 | TRBD1 | CASTRQGYTGELFF | TGCGCCAGCACCCGACAGGGTTATACCGGGGAGCTGTTTTTT
TRBJ2-5 | many | TRBV11-2 | NA | CASSFGGLQETQYF | TGTGCCAGCAGCTTTGGAGGACTCCAAGAGACCCAGTACTTC
TRBJ2-3 | NA | TRBV12-5 | NA | CASGAAGTSTDTQYF | TGTGCTAGTGGTGCCGCCGGGACCAGCACAGATACGCAGTATTTT
TRBJ2-1 | few | TRBV19 | TRBD2 | CASSSGLAGLVYNEQFF | TGTGCCAGTAGTTCCGGACTAGCGGGATTAGTCTACAATGAGCAGTTCTTC
TRBJ2-5 | few | TRBV20-1 | NA | CSAQREGQTQYF | TGCAGTGCGCAAAGGGAAGGACAGACCCAGTACTTC
TRBJ1-3 | NA | TRBV5-1 | TRBD1 | CASSPDRVSSGNTIYF | TGCGCCAGCAGCCCTGACAGGGTTAGCTCTGGAAACACCATATATTTT
TRBJ2-4 | NA | TRBV15 | NA | CATSPGHLIGNIQYF | TGTGCCACCAGTCCGGGACACCTCATAGGGAACATTCAGTACTTC
TRBJ2-1 | NA | TRBV7-2 | NA | CASGYNEQFF | TGTGCCAGCGGCTACAATGAGCAGTTCTTC
TRBJ2-5 | NA | TRBV7-9 | NA | CASSLARRGYLETQYF | TGTGCCAGCAGCTTAGCGCGTAGGGGTTATTTGGAGACCCAGTACTTC
TRBJ2-1 | many | TRBV5-1 | TRBD2 | CASSLEAGGANEQFF | TGCGCCAGCAGCTTGGAAGCGGGGGGGGCCAATGAGCAGTTCTTC
TRBJ2-5 | few | TRBV11-1 | NA | CASSLVRVGGATKETQYF | TGTGCCAGCAGCTTAGTTAGGGTTGGCGGGGCGACCAAAGAGACCCAGTACTTC
TRBJ2-1 | NA | TRBV7-9 | TRBD2 | CASSFAGSGRAYNEQFF | TGTGCCAGCAGCTTCGCGGGTAGCGGGAGGGCCTACAATGAGCAGTTCTTC
TRBJ1-5 | NA | TRBV5-1 | TRBD1 | CASSRTGQGDQPQHF | TGCGCCAGCAGCCGTACGGGACAGGGGGATCAGCCCCAGCATTTT
TRBJ2-3 | few | TRBV20-1 | TRBD1 | CSAHILPGTGYGPGYIPSQYF | TGCAGTGCTCACATCCTCCCCGGGACAGGGTACGGACCCGGGTACATACCGTCGCAGTATTTT